The clone carrying this T cell receptor (beta chain) was detected ten times or more. Its antigen is currently unknown. Trimming left V 4 bases short and J 0 bases short, with 7 bases between. Germline CDR1 SGHRS, CDR2 YFSETQ. The CDR3 is made up of 13 amino acids. This sample is drawn from a study of T-cell reconstitution after alpha-beta-depleted transplantation in children. General study results and limits: Day-60 TCRbeta diversity that was high in some patients was derived from surviving recipient T cells and thymic progenitors. It was newly produced T cells that mostly accounted for T-cell counts and diversity one year after transplant.

During its preparation, the TCRbeta library received unique molecular identifiers. One entry per CDR3 protein, called by TCRdb with MiXCR from the PCR reads. The repertoire includes a few hundred thousand distinct CDR3 sequences, 25% to 30% of them detected once, and under 45% sits in the top ten. The source was PBMCs, collected before TCRalphabeta/CD19-depleted stem cell transplant. The V call is TRBV5-1, the J call TRBJ1-1, with unresolved D. The TCR was taken from a boy younger than two with Wiskott-Aldrich syndrome, due to receive a stem cell transplant. The CDR3 sequence is CASSALMNTEAFF. In nucleotides, the CDR3 is TGCGCCAGCAGCGCTTTAATGAACACTGAAGCTTTCTTT.